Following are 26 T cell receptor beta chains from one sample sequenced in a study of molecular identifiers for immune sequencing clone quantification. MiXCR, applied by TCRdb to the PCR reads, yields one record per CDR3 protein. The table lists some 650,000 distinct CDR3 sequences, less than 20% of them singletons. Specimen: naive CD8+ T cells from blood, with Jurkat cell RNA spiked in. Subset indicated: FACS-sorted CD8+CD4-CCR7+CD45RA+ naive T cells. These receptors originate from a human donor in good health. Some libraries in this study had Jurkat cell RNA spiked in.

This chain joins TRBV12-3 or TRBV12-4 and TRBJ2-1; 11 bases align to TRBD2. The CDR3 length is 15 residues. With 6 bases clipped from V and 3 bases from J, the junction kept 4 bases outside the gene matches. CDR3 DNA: TGTGCCAGCAGGCCGGGACTAGCGGTCTACAATGAGCAGTTCTTC. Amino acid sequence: CASRPGLAVYNEQFF.

The CDR3 here is CASSFDRGPLVTDTQYF. DNA of the CDR3: TGTGCCAGCAGCTTCGACAGGGGGCCATTGGTGACAGATACGCAGTATTTT. The gene calls are TRBV14 and TRBJ2-3, with 10 bases identical to TRBD1. CDR1 and CDR2 (germline): SGHDN, FVKESK. Losses at the gene ends were 5 bases for V and 3 bases for J; bases not matched to a gene: 11. This CDR3 contains 17 residues.

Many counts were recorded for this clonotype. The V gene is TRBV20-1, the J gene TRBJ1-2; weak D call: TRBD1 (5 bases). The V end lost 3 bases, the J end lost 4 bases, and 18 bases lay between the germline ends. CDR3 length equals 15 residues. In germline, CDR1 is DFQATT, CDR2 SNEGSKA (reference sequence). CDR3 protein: CSASHPQGAVYGYTF. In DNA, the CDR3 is TGCAGTGCTAGCCACCCTCAGGGCGCGGTCTATGGCTACACCTTC.

CDR3 protein: CASSYTSGGALIYEQYF. CDR3 sequence (DNA): TGTGCCAGCAGCTATACGTCCGGGGGGGCGCTCATCTACGAGCAGTACTTC. V and J are TRBV7-9 and TRBJ2-7; 8 bases map to TRBD2. Per germline, CDR1 SEHNR and CDR2 FQNEAQ (reference sequence). Trimming took 4 bases from V and 3 from J; bases not matched to a gene: 14. This CDR3 has 17 amino acids. The variable domain in full, with the rest retrieved from reference TRBV7-9 and TRBJ2-7, is DTGVSQNPRHKITKRGQNVTFRCDPISEHNRLYWYRQTLGQGPEFLTYFQNEAQLEKSRLLSDRFSAERPKGSFSTLEIQRTEQGDSAMYLCASSYTSGGALIYEQYFGPGTRLTVT.

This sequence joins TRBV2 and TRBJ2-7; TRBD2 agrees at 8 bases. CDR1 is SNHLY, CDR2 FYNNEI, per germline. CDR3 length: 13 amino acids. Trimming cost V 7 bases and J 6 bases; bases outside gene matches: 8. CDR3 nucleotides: TGTGCCAGCATTACGGGAGGGCCAATCGAGCAGTACTTC. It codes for CASITGGPIEQYF.

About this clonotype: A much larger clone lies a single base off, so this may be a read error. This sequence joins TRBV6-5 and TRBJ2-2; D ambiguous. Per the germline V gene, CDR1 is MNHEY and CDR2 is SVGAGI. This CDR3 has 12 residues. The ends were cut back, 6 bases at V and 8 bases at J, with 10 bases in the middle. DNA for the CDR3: TGTGCCAGCAGCCGATTCCCTGGGGAGCTGTTTTTT. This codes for CASSRFPGELFF.

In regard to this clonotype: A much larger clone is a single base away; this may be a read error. The CDR3 reads CASSSSGLTGSDLNTDVAFF. The CDR3 coding sequence is TGTGCCAGCAGCTCGAGTGGGCTGACAGGCTCAGACCTTAACACTGATGTAGCTTTCTTT. The chain joins TRBV7-9 to TRBJ1-1, with a possible D match to TRBD1 (6 bases). This CDR3 has 20 residues. Germline loops: CDR1 SEHNR, CDR2 FQNEAQ (reference sequence). V lost 4 bases and J 10 bases, leaving 37 bases between the germline ends.

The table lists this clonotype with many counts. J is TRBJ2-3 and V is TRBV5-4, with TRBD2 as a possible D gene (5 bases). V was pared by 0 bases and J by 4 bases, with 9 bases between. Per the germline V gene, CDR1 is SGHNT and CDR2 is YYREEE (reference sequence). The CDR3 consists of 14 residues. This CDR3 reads CASSLGGPADTQYF. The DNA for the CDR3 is TGTGCCAGCAGCTTGGGCGGGCCTGCAGATACGCAGTATTTT. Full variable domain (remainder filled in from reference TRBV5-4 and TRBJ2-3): ETGVTQSPTHLIKTRGQQVTLRCSSQSGHNTVSWYQQALGQGPQFIFQYYREEENGRGNFPPRFSGLQFPNYSSELNVNALELDDSALYLCASSLGGPADTQYFGPGTRLTVL.

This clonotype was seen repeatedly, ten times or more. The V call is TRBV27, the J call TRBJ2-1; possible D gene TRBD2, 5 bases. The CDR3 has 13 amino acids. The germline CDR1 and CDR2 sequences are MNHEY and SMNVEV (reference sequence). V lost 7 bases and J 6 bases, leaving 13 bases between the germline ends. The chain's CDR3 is CASTGIEFNEQFF. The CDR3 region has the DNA TGTGCCAGCACGGGAATAGAGTTCAATGAGCAGTTCTTC.

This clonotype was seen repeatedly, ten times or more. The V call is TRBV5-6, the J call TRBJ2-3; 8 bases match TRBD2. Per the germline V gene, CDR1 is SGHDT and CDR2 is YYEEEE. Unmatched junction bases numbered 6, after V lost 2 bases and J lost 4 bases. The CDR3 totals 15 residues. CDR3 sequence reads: CASSFAGRASDTQYF. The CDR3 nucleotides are TGTGCCAGCAGCTTTGCCGGGAGGGCTTCAGATACGCAGTATTTT.

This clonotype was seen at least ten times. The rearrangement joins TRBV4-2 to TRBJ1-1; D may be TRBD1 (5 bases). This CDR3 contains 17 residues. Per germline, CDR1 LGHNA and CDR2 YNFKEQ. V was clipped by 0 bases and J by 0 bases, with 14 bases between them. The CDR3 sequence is CASSQEGLGGVNTEAFF. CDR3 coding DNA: TGTGCCAGCAGCCAAGAAGGACTTGGAGGGGTGAACACTGAAGCTTTCTTT.

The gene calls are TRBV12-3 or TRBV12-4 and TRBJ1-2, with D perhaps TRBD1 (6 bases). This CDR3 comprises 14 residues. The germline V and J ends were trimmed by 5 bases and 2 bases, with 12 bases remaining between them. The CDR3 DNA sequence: TGTGCCAGCAGTATGGGGGGCCCAAACTATGGCTACACCTTC. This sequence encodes CASSMGGPNYGYTF.

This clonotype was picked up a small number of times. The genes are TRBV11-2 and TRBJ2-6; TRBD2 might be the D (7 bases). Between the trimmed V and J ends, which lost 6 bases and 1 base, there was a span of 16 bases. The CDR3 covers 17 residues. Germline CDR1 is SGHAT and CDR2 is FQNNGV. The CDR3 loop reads CASRGGQGRSGANVLTF. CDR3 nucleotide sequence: TGTGCCAGCAGGGGGGGGCAGGGGAGGTCTGGGGCCAACGTCCTGACTTTC.

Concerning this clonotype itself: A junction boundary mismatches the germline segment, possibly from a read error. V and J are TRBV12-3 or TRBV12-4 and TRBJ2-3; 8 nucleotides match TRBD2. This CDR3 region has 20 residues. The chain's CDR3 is CASSLGRGGHPSGGTGTQYF. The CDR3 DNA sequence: TGTGCCAGCAGTTTAGGCCGCGGGGGGCACCCCTCGGGGGGCACAGGTACGCAGTATTTT.

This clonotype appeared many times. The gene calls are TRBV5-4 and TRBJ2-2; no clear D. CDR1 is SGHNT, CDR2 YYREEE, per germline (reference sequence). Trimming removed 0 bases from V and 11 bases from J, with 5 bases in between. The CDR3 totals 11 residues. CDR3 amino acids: CASSLGKELFF. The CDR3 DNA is TGTGCCAGCAGCTTGGGGAAAGAGCTGTTTTTT.

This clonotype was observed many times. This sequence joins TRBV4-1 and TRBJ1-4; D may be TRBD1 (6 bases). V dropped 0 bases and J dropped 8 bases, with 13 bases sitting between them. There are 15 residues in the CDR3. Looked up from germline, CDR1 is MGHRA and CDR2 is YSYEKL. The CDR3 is CASSQEPGVGEKLFF. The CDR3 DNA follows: TGCGCCAGCAGCCAAGAGCCAGGGGTTGGGGAAAAACTGTTTTTT.

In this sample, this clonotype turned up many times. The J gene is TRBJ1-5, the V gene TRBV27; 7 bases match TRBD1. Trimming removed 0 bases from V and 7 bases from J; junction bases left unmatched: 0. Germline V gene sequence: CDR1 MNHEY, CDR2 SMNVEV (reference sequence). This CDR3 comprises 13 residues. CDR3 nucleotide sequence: TGTGCCAGCAGTTTATCAGGGGGCCAGCCCCAGCATTTT. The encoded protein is CASSLSGGQPQHF.

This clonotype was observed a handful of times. The CDR3 loop reads CSAREIIRGIYGYTF. DNA of the CDR3: TGCAGTGCTAGAGAAATCATACGTGGAATCTATGGCTACACCTTC. The V call is TRBV20-1, the J call TRBJ1-2; D call uncertain. Trimming shortened V by 0 bases and J by 4 bases, and 15 bases separated the two germline ends. This CDR3 region has 15 residues. Germline CDR1 and CDR2: DFQATT and SNEGSKA (reference sequence).

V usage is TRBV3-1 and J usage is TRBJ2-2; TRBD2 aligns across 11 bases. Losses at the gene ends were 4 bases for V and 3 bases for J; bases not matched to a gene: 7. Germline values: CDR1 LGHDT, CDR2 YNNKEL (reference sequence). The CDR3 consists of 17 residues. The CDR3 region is CASSPTSGRTDTGELFF. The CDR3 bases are TGTGCCAGCAGCCCTACTAGCGGGAGAACCGACACCGGGGAGCTGTTTTTT.

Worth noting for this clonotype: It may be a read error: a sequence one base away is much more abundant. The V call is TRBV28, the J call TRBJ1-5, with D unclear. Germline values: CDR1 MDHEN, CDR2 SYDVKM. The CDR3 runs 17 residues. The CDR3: CASSFPPSGFSNRPQHF. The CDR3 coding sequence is TGTGCCAGCAGTTTTCCCCCGAGTGGATTTAGCAATCGGCCCCAGCATTTT.

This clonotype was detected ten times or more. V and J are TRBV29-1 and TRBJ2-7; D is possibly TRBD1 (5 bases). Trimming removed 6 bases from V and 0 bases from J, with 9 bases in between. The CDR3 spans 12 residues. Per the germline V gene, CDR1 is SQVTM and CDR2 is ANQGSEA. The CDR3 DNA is TGCAGCGTCTCTGACAGCTCCTACGAGCAGTACTTC. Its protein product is CSVSDSSYEQYF.

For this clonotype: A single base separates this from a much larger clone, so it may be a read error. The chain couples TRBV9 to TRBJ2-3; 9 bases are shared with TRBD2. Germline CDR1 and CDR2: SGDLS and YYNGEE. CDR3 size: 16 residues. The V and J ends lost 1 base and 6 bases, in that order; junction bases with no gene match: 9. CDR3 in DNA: TGTGCCAGCAGCGTATCCCTAGCGGGGCCAGGGGATACGCAGTATTTT. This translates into CASSVSLAGPGDTQYF.

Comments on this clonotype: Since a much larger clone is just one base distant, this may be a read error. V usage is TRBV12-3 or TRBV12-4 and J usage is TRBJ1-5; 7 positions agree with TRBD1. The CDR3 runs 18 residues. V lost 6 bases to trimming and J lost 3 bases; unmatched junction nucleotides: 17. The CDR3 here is CASSSLTGKLYNNQPQHF. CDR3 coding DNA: TGTGCCAGCAGCTCTTTGACAGGGAAGCTCTATAACAATCAGCCCCAGCATTTT.

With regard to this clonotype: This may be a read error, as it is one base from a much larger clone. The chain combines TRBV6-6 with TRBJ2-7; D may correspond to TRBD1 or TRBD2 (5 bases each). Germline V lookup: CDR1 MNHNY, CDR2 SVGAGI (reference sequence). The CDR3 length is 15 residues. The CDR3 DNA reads TGTGCCAGCAGCTCCGGGACGACGAGCTCCCACGAGCAGTACTTC. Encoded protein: CASSSGTTSSHEQYF.

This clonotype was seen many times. The CDR3 loop reads CASKLGEQFF. DNA for the CDR3: TGTGCCAGCAAGTTAGGTGAGCAGTTCTTC. The gene calls are TRBV7-9 and TRBJ2-1, with D unresolved. CDR1 and CDR2 from the germline V gene are SEHNR and FQNEAQ (reference sequence). The CDR3 spans 10 residues. The germline V and J ends were trimmed by 7 bases and 9 bases, with 7 bases remaining between them.

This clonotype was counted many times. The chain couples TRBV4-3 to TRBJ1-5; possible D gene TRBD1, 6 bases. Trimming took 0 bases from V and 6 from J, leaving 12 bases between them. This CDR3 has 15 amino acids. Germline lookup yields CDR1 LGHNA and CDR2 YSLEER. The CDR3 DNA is TGCGCCAGCAGCCAAGATTTCGGGGGCTCTCAGCCCCAGCATTTT. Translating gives CASSQDFGGSQPQHF.